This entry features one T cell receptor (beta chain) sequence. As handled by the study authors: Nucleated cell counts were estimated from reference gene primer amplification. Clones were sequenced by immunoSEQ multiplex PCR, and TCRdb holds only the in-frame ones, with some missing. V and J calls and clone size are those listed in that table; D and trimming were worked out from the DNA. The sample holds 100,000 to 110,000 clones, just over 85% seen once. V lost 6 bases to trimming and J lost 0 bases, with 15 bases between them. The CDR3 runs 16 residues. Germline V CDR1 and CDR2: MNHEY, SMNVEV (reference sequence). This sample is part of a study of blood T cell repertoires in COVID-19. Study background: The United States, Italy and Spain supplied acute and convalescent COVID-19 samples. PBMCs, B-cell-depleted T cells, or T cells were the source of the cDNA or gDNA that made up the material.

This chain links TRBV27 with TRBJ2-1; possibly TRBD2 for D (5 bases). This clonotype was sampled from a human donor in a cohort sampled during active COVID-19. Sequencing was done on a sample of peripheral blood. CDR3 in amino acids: CASSRLDSSSYNEQFF. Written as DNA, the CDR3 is TGTGCCAGCAGCAGACTGGACTCCAGCTCCTACAATGAGCAGTTCTTC.